This T cell receptor (beta chain) was obtained from a study of blood T cell repertoires in COVID-19. On the study more broadly: Collection of acute and convalescent COVID-19 samples took place in the United States, Italy and Spain.

Sequenced by immunoSEQ multiplex PCR; TCRdb stores in-frame clones only, minus some. The table includes about 73,000 clones, approximately 84% detected once. Losses at the gene ends were 0 bases for V and 5 bases for J; bases not matched to a gene: 5. Germline V gene sequence: CDR1 SGHDN, CDR2 FVKESK. CDR3 length: 16 residues. V gene TRBV14 combines with J gene TRBJ1-4; TRBD1 agrees at 8 bases. The sequencing input was peripheral blood. This TCR was sampled from a human donor in a cohort sampled during active COVID-19. CDR3 nucleotide sequence: TGTGCCAGCAGCCAAGAGGGCAGGGGGCCGAATGAAAAACTGTTTTTT. As protein: CASSQEGRGPNEKLFF.